The 10 T cell receptor beta chains below come from one sample, sequenced in a study of T-cell memory formation after mild COVID-19. Each CDR3 protein gets one entry after TCRdb re-called the 5' RACE reads with MiXCR. Of some 340,000 distinct CDR3 sequences listed, 10% to 15% are singletons. Input material: PBMCs or a T cell subset sorted from them (not recorded which). The receptors shown here come from a man aged 18-30 years who had mild COVID-19 (a few samples of this study predate the infection). Cell type and time point are not known.

The CDR3 DNA follows: TGCGCCAGCAGCCCGGATGGGGACAGGGCTGATGGCTACACCTTC. Residues: CASSPDGDRADGYTF. The chain uses TRBV5-1 and TRBJ1-2, with 9 bases identical to TRBD1. The trim removed 4 bases at V and 6 bases at J, leaving 10 bases unmatched. Germline CDR1 SGHRS, CDR2 YFSETQ. The CDR3 is 15 amino acids.

The table lists this clonotype with a few counts. The rearrangement links TRBV9 to TRBJ1-5, with D possibly being TRBD1 (5 bases). V was trimmed by 3 bases and J by 3 bases, leaving 13 bases between them. Per germline, CDR1 SGDLS and CDR2 YYNGEE. The CDR3 has 15 residues. CDR3 in amino acids: CASSAGGTVNQPQHF. DNA of the CDR3: TGTGCCAGCAGCGCGGGAGGGACCGTCAATCAGCCCCAGCATTTT.

This clonotype was recorded many times. The chain recombines TRBV9 with TRBJ2-7, with 7 nucleotides matching TRBD1. The V gene end was trimmed by 8 bases and the J gene end by 3 bases; junction bases not matched to a gene: 14. CDR1 and CDR2 (germline): SGDLS, YYNGEE. CDR3 length: 15 residues. The CDR3 loop is CAREGDSYGYYEQYF. The DNA of the CDR3 is TGTGCCAGGGAAGGGGACAGCTATGGATACTACGAGCAGTACTTC.

This clonotype has only a few counts. The CDR3 is CATSDAAEGSEQFF. CDR3 coding DNA: TGTGCCACCAGTGATGCCGCGGAGGGGTCTGAGCAGTTCTTC. The chain has TRBV24-1 and TRBJ2-1; D is possibly TRBD2 (6 bases). The CDR3 covers 14 residues. Germline V gene sequence: CDR1 KGHDR, CDR2 SFDVKD. Trimming removed 3 bases from V and 9 bases from J, with 14 bases in between.

This clonotype was recorded a few times. The chain links TRBV6-5 to TRBJ1-2, with D perhaps TRBD1 (5 bases). CDR1 and CDR2 (germline): MNHEY, SVGAGI. This CDR3 comprises 16 residues. V dropped 0 bases and J dropped 7 bases, with 18 bases sitting between them. Here the CDR3 reads CASSYSWSGKISGYTF. The CDR3 nucleotides are TGTGCCAGCAGTTACTCGTGGTCAGGGAAGATCAGTGGCTACACCTTC.

This clonotype showed up just a few times. The rearrangement joins TRBV20-1 to TRBJ2-1, with TRBD2 identical over 8 bases. The V gene's germline CDR1 is DFQATT and CDR2 SNEGSKA (reference sequence). This CDR3 is 14 amino acids long. The trim removed 6 bases at V and 6 bases at J, leaving 10 bases unmatched. The CDR3 sequence is CSAPGRGAPNEQFF. The CDR3 nucleotides read TGCAGTGCCCCGGGGCGGGGGGCTCCCAATGAGCAGTTCTTC.

The J gene is TRBJ2-7, the V gene TRBV3-1; 8 bases agree with TRBD2. This CDR3 contains 15 residues. J lost 0 bases, V lost 6 bases, and 7 bases had no gene match. CDR1 LGHDT and CDR2 YNNKEL come from the germline V gene (reference sequence). CDR3 DNA sequence: TGTGCCAGCAGTAAAAGCGGGAGCCTCTCCTACGAGCAGTACTTC. Encoded protein: CASSKSGSLSYEQYF.

This clonotype has just a few counts. V and J are TRBV6-2 or TRBV6-3 and TRBJ1-5; tentatively, D is TRBD1 (6 bases). The ends were cut back, 4 bases at V and 1 base at J, with 11 bases in the middle. The CDR3 spans 15 residues. In germline, CDR1 is MNHEY, CDR2 SVGEGT. CDR3 residues: CASSSRQGSNQPQHF. CDR3 DNA sequence: TGTGCCAGCAGTTCACGGCAGGGGAGCAATCAGCCCCAGCATTTT.

This clonotype was seen a few times. The chain carries TRBV5-1 and TRBJ2-7; perhaps TRBD1 as D (6 bases). The germline V gene has CDR1 SGHRS and CDR2 YFSETQ. This CDR3 comprises 15 residues. The V and J ends lost 0 bases and 2 bases respectively, with 12 bases between them. DNA for the CDR3: TGCGCCAGCAGCTTGGATCTACAGGGTCCCTACGAGCAGTACGTC. This encodes CASSLDLQGPYEQYV.

This clonotype was found a few times. The rearrangement joins TRBV11-2 to TRBJ2-2; the D gene is possibly TRBD2 (7 bases). The CDR3 covers 16 residues. The V gene lost 5 bases and the J gene lost 2 bases, with 15 bases spanning the gap. Per germline, CDR1 SGHAT and CDR2 FQNNGV. The CDR3 here is CASSRWRGPNTGELFF. CDR3 sequence (DNA): TGTGCCAGCAGCCGTTGGCGGGGGCCTAACACCGGGGAGCTGTTTTTT. Full variable domain (remainder filled in from reference TRBV11-2 and TRBJ2-2): EAGVAQSPRYKIIEKRQSVAFWCNPISGHATLYWYQQILGQGPKLLIQFQNNGVVDDSQLPKDRFSAERLKGVDSTLKIQPAKLEDSAVYLCASSRWRGPNTGELFFGEGSRLTVL.